The 18 T cell receptor beta chains listed next were all sequenced from one sample in a study of T cell responses to AZD1222 COVID-19 vaccine (dated by TCRdb to 2020 to 2023). The library was obtained by the immunoSEQ multiplex PCR assay. TCRdb obtained this table from immuneACCESS and retained in-frame rearrangements with V and J assigned. These tables miss some clones; where compared with another copy, unresolved V genes account for less than half of the shortfall, and the remainder is unexplained. The sample table contains around 110,000 clones; only one count was recorded for roughly 88% of them. The ten top clones hold about a tenth of the sample. The sample's time point label, decoded: baseline before first vaccination. Specimen: peripheral blood, collected on day 0 of AZD1222 vaccination. These receptors all stem from an adult in good health.

The chain combines TRBV2 with TRBJ2-7, with a possible D match to TRBD1 (5 bases). The germline V gene has CDR1 SNHLY and CDR2 FYNNEI. This CDR3 region has 15 residues. Trimming removed 2 bases from V and 0 bases from J, with 11 bases in between. CDR3: CASSENRISSYEQYF. The DNA for the CDR3 is TGTGCCAGCAGTGAAAACAGGATCAGCTCCTACGAGCAGTACTTC.

The chain uses TRBV2 and TRBJ1-1; 7 bases align to TRBD1. The CDR3 length is 16 residues. Trimming removed 6 bases from V and 5 bases from J; junction bases left unmatched: 15. Germline V gives CDR1 SNHLY, CDR2 FYNNEI. The CDR3 nucleotides are TGTGCCAGCAGATCCATCTACAGGGGAATCGGGACTGAAGCTTTCTTT. It translates to CASRSIYRGIGTEAFF.

The chain has TRBV7-2 and TRBJ1-4; D gene unclear. Trimming cost V 5 bases and J 5 bases, with 12 bases left between them. Looked up from germline, CDR1 is SGHTA and CDR2 is FQGNSA. CDR3 length: 14 residues. The CDR3 nucleotides are TGTGCCAGCAGCCCCAGAGGAGGGAATGAAAAACTGTTTTTT. Encoded protein: CASSPRGGNEKLFF.

This clone was counted once. The V call is TRBV19, the J call TRBJ2-2; TRBD2 aligns across 8 bases. V lost 7 bases and J lost 6; bases outside the gene matches: 19. Germline assignment: CDR1 LNHDA and CDR2 SQIVND (reference sequence). The CDR3 extends over 18 amino acids. This CDR3 reads CASTPGGNGVLLAGELFF. CDR3 sequence (DNA): TGTGCCAGTACTCCGGGGGGGAATGGGGTTCTTTTGGCCGGGGAGCTGTTTTTT.

The rearrangement links TRBV7-9 to TRBJ1-4; a possible D gene is TRBD1 (5 bases). Germline V gene lookup returns CDR1 SEHNR and CDR2 FQNEAQ (reference sequence). This CDR3 spans 15 amino acids. The V end lost 5 bases, the J end lost 0 bases, and 10 bases lay between the germline ends. DNA of the CDR3: TGTGCCAGCAGCCAAGTGGGGGCAACTAATGAAAAACTGTTTTTT. Amino acids: CASSQVGATNEKLFF.

This clone was picked up one time. The V call is TRBV29-1, the J call TRBJ2-1, with 9 bases matching TRBD2. CDR1 SQVTM and CDR2 ANQGSEA come from the germline V gene. The CDR3 consists of 15 residues. The junction had 10 bases not matched to a gene; V was cut back by 3 bases and J by 7 bases. In DNA, the CDR3 is TGCAGCGTTGACGGAGGCGGGAGGGGAAGTAATGAGCAGTTCTTC. Its protein product is CSVDGGGRGSNEQFF.

The J gene is TRBJ1-2, the V gene TRBV7-2; 9 nucleotides agree with TRBD1. The length of the CDR3 is 13 residues. The V and J ends lost 5 bases and 5 bases, in that order; junction bases with no gene match: 3. Germline CDR1 SGHTA, CDR2 FQGNSA. DNA of the CDR3: TGTGCCAGCAGCAGGACAGGGGAATATGGCTACACCTTC. Translating gives CASSRTGEYGYTF.

This clone was counted once. The CDR3 nucleotides are TGTGCCAGCAGCTTAGGCGGTCGGGGACAGGGGTCGTACGAGCAGTACTTC. The encoded protein is CASSLGGRGQGSYEQYF. V and J are TRBV7-3 and TRBJ2-7; 10 positions match TRBD1. CDR1 and CDR2 (germline): SGHTA, FQGTGA. CDR3 length equals 17 residues. The V segment lost 2 bases and the J segment 4 bases; nucleotides outside the gene matches: 11.

This clone was seen only once. The J gene is TRBJ2-1, the V gene TRBV5-4; TRBD2 matches 12 bases. Trimming cost V 7 bases and J 8 bases; bases outside gene matches: 13. CDR3 length equals 16 residues. Germline CDR1 reads SGHNT; CDR2 reads YYREEE (reference sequence). CDR3 in amino acids: CASFFKETSGSDEQFF. The CDR3 coding sequence is TGTGCCAGCTTCTTTAAGGAGACTAGCGGGAGCGATGAGCAGTTCTTC.

The chain links TRBV10-3 to TRBJ1-4; TRBD1 matches 10 bases. The CDR3 loop spans 15 amino acids. CDR1 ENHRY and CDR2 SYGVKD come from the germline V gene. V lost 4 bases, J lost 8 bases, and 7 bases stayed unmatched. CDR3 coding DNA: TGTGCCATCAGTGGGGACAGGGGAGTGGACGAAAAACTGTTTTTT. Translated: CAISGDRGVDEKLFF.

This chain connects TRBV6-2 or TRBV6-3 to TRBJ1-1; D is possibly TRBD1 (6 bases). The CDR3 is made up of 14 amino acids. Germline V gene lookup returns CDR1 MNHEY and CDR2 SVGEGT. V gave up 0 bases and J gave up 11 bases, with 16 bases separating them. Here the CDR3 DNA reads TGTGCCAGCAGTTACTCAGGGAAGACAGGCGGGGCTTTCTTT. Amino acids: CASSYSGKTGGAFF.

V is TRBV6-5 and J is TRBJ1-6; D remains unclear. The CDR3 is 15 residues long. Trimming cost V 2 bases and J 7 bases, with 12 bases left between them. In germline, CDR1 is MNHEY, CDR2 SVGAGI. CDR3 sequence: CASSYSGPRNSPLHF. As DNA, the CDR3 is TGTGCCAGCAGTTACAGTGGACCCCGGAATTCACCCCTCCACTTT.

The chain joins TRBV3-1 (or the pseudogene TRBV3-2) to TRBJ2-1; 7 bases are shared with TRBD2. The CDR3 has 15 amino acids. Germline CDR1 is LGHDT and CDR2 is YNNKEL (reference sequence). With V trimmed by 4 bases and J by 7 bases, 10 bases remained unmatched. Written as DNA, the CDR3 is TGTGCCAGCAGCCCCCTGGCGGGAGCTCGGAATGAGCAGTTCTTC. It codes for CASSPLAGARNEQFF.

The chain carries TRBV7-9 and TRBJ2-7; D call uncertain. The CDR3 sequence is 13 residues long. The V and J ends lost 3 bases and 1 base respectively, with 7 bases between them. The germline V gene has CDR1 SEHNR and CDR2 FQNEAQ (reference sequence). The CDR3 DNA reads TGTGCCAGCAGCTTCCTGGGGTCCTACGAGCAGTACTTC. Amino acid sequence: CASSFLGSYEQYF.

This clone has just a few counts. The chain has TRBV28 and TRBJ1-2, with D possibly TRBD1 on 6 matching bases. The V end lost 2 bases, the J end lost 4 bases, and 17 bases lay between the germline ends. Germline V gene lookup returns CDR1 MDHEN and CDR2 SYDVKM. This CDR3 is 16 amino acids long. The CDR3 spells CASSLAAPARGYGYTF. The CDR3 DNA reads TGTGCCAGCAGTTTAGCGGCCCCCGCCAGGGGCTATGGCTACACCTTC.

The CDR3: CASTALRGHNSPLHF. CDR3 nucleotides: TGTGCCAGCACCGCCCTTCGCGGGCATAATTCACCCCTCCACTTT. J is TRBJ1-6 and V is TRBV5-6, with D unclear. Germline lookup yields CDR1 SGHDT and CDR2 YYEEEE. Trimming cost V 6 bases and J 5 bases, with 15 bases left between them. The CDR3 contains 15 residues. The full variable domain, in which reference TRBV5-6 and TRBJ1-6 provide the parts outside the CDR3, is DAGVTQSPTHLIKTRGQQVTLRCSPKSGHDTVSWYQQALGQGPQFIFQYYEEEERQRGNFPDRFSGHQFPNYSSELNVNALLLGDSALYLCASTALRGHNSPLHFGNGTRLTVT.

The rearrangement links TRBV3-1 (or the pseudogene TRBV3-2) to TRBJ1-1; TRBD1 matches at 7 bases. CDR3 length equals 24 residues. Trimming removed 4 bases from V and 0 bases from J; junction bases left unmatched: 32. Germline V lookup: CDR1 LGHDT, CDR2 YNNKEL (reference sequence). CDR3 coding DNA: TGTGCCAGCAGCCCACTCTCCCCCTTCGGGGACAGTTTTTTTAGGGGTTCTCTGAACACTGAAGCTTTCTTT. This codes for CASSPLSPFGDSFFRGSLNTEAFF.

This chain connects TRBV20-1 to TRBJ2-3; the D gene could be TRBD1 or TRBD2 (5 bases each). The CDR3 consists of 17 residues. Trimming stripped 3 bases from V and 3 bases from J, with 22 bases between. CDR1 and CDR2 from the germline V gene are DFQATT and SNEGSKA (reference sequence). CDR3 nucleotides: TGCAGTGCTAGTGGACTTAGGGGAGTGGGTAAGACAGATACGCAGTATTTT. Translated: CSASGLRGVGKTDTQYF.